The T cell receptor (beta chain) under discussion was sequenced for a study of cytomegalovirus exposure and HLA in healthy donors. The CDR3 spans 16 residues. V was trimmed by 6 bases and J by 4 bases, leaving 16 bases between them. Germline CDR1 reads SGHAT; CDR2 reads FQDESV (reference sequence). The PCR employed 60 Vbeta primers together with 13 Jbeta primers. Authors' analysis steps: There were around 80 million unique TCR beta chains by a later count, and some 11 million of them were shared. The protocol was immunoSEQ multiplex PCR, while the TCRdb copy is restricted to in-frame clones and leaves out a portion. That table is the source of V, J and clone size, and D and trimming were worked out from the DNA. The sample lists about 130,000 clones; about four fifths were seen once. Study results and limitations: Differences between HLA loci emerged in a later analysis of TCR association rates, with DRB1 most and HLA-C fewest. HLA-A and HLA-B allele assignments for most subjects were reportedly predicted accurately using TCR beta sequences. For most TCR beta V segments, an earlier analysis put the productive rate at about 90% or about 30% of the time.

With regard to this clone: Antigen unknown.

The receptor was isolated from a woman aged 40 to 55 in good health and CMV-seronegative. The chain recombines TRBV11-1 with TRBJ2-6; D may be TRBD1 (6 bases). The specimen was PBMCs. DNA for the CDR3: TGTGCCAGCAGTCAAAATCAGGGGAGAGGGGCCAACGTCCTGACTTTC. Translated: CASSQNQGRGANVLTF.